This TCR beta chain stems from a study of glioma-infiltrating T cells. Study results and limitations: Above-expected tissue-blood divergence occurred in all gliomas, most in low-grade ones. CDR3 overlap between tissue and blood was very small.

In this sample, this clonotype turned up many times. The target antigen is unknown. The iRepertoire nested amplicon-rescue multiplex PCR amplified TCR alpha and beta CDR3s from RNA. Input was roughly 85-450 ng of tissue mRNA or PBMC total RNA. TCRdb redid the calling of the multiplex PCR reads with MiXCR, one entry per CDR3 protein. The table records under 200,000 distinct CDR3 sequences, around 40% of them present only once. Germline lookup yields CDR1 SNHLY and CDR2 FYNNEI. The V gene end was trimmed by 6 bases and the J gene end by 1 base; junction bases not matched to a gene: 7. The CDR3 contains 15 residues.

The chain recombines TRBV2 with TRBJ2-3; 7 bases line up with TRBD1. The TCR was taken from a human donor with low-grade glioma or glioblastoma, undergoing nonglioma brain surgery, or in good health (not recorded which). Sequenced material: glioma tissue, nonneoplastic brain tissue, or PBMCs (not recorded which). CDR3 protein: CASRETGIRTDTQYF. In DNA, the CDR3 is TGTGCCAGCAGAGAGACAGGGATTCGCACAGATACGCAGTATTTT. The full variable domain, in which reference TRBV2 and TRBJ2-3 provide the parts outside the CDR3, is EPEVTQTPSHQVTQMGQEVILRCVPISNHLYFYWYRQILGQKVEFLVSFYNNEISEKSEIFDDQFSVERPDGSNFTLKIRSTKLEDSAMYFCASRETGIRTDTQYFGPGTRLTVL.